The rows below give T cell receptor beta chains drawn from one sample of a study of blood T cells in healthy people across ages. MiXCR was run by TCRdb on the 5' RACE reads, yielding one entry per CDR3 protein. Among about 800,000 distinct CDR3 sequences, around half were seen once, and the ten largest hold approximately 18%. The sample was blood. The receptors shown here come from a man at least 80 years old in good health. Each CDR3 is given without its conserved first and last residue.

j_call v_call cdr3_aa
TRBJ2-1 TRBV29-1 SAQTSGQPNERF
TRBJ2-1 TRBV28 ASSYVAGDHNEQF
TRBJ1-4 TRBV20-1 SAREGAVQNEKLF
TRBJ2-6 TRBV12-3/TRBV12-4 ASKLAGANVLT
TRBJ2-5 TRBV11-2 ASSLLQGLAGETQY
TRBJ2-7 TRBV4-1 ASSLALAGGTYEQY
TRBJ1-2 TRBV7-2 ASSLVREGGTRSYGYT
TRBJ2-2 TRBV29-1 SVFTSGTYTGELF
TRBJ2-3 TRBV12-3/TRBV12-4 ASSPGGLAGQDTQY
. TRBV10-3 AISTAGRYDVEQY
TRBJ2-5 TRBV20-1 SARVWGRETQY
TRBJ2-1 TRBV6-1 ASSPFQRDRARQNEQF
TRBJ2-7 TRBV4-3 ASSRASGSTYEQY
. TRBV20-1 SASYSSYNEQY
TRBJ2-7 TRBV20-1 SASGTSGRVVNEQY
TRBJ2-3 TRBV7-2 ASSLRGAMVAGITDTQY
TRBJ1-2 TRBV7-8 ASSLVRAGGYT
TRBJ2-5 TRBV5-1 ASSPKTGSKETQY
TRBJ2-1 TRBV27 ASSLSRGTSGTYNEQF
TRBJ2-1 TRBV11-2 ASSLATQGGRF
TRBJ2-3 TRBV20-1 SAKVGQGPTMGTDTQY
TRBJ2-6 TRBV20-1 SAHQFSGANVLT
. TRBV24-1 ATSDSILHEQY
TRBJ2-3 TRBV11-2 ASSSSPGRTDTQY
TRBJ2-5 TRBV5-1 ASSLMPSSKYQETQY
TRBJ2-4 TRBV6-2/TRBV6-3 ASSFQGAGKNIQY
TRBJ2-5 TRBV18 ASSPGETQY
TRBJ2-2 TRBV7-3 ASSQTDRGLYTGELF
TRBJ1-5 TRBV7-9 ASSSDRVGQPQH
TRBJ2-1 TRBV29-1 SVERRVLRNEQF
. TRBV10-3 AISEGREETQY
TRBJ2-7 TRBV6-2/TRBV6-3 ASSPNGLRSSYEQY
TRBJ2-7 TRBV20-1 SAFGISSYEQY
TRBJ2-1 TRBV4-3 ASSQDQSFYNEQF
TRBJ1-5 TRBV7-2 ASSLGRQGVNQPQH
TRBJ1-5 TRBV29-1 SVGGENQPQH
TRBJ1-1 TRBV14 ASSQRQGAWSTEAF
TRBJ2-1 TRBV10-3 AISEGSGGYYNEQF
. TRBV28 ASTVSLFNEQY
. TRBV4-3 ASSQDLMDEQY
TRBJ2-5 TRBV7-2 ASSSSTETETQY
TRBJ2-1 TRBV20-1 SAKVPSGVNEQF
TRBJ2-3 TRBV29-1 SVEVLRATSTDTQY
TRBJ2-1 TRBV28 ASSPPLLAGVYNEQF
TRBJ2-1 TRBV19 ATEQGISSYNEQF
TRBJ2-7 TRBV7-9 ANSPPGTYEQY
TRBJ2-3 TRBV7-7 ASSPDRFTDTQY
. TRBV24-1 ATGGTTYNEQY